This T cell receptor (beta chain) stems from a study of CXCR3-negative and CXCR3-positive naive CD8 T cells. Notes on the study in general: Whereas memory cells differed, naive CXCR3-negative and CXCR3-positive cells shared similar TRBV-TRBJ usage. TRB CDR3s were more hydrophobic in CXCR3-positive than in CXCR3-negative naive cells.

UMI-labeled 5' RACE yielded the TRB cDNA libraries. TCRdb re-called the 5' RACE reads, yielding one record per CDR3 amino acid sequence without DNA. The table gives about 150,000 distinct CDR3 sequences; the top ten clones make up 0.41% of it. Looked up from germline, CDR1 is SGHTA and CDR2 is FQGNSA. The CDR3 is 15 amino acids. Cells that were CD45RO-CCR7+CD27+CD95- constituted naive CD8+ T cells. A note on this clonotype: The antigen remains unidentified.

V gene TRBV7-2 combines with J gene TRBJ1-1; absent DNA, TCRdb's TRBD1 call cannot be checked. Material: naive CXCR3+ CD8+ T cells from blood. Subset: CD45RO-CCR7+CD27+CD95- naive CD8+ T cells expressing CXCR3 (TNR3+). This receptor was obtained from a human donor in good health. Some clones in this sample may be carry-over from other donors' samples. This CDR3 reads CASSLMDTRGTEAFF.